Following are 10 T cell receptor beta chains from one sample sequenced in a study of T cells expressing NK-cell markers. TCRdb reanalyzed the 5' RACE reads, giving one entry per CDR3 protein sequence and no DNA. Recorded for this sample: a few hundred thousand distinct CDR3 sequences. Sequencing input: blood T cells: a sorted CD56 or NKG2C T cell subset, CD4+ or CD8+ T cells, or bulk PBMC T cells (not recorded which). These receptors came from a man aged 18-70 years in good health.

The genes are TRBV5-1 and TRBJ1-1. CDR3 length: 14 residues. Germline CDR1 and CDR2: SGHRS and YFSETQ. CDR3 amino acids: CASSFQVTNTEAFF. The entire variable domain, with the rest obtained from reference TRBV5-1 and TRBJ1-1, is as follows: KAGVTQTPRYLIKTRGQQVTLSCSPISGHRSVSWYQQTPGQGLQFLFEYFSETQRNKGNFPGRFSGRQFSNSRSEMNVSTLELGDSALYLCASSFQVTNTEAFFGQGTRLTVV.

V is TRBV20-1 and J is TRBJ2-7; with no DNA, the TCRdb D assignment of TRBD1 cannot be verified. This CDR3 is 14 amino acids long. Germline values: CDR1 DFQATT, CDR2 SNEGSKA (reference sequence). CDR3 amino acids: CSAINRGPSYEQYF.

CDR3 residues: CASSHWTGNNSPLHF. This chain joins TRBV3-1 and TRBJ1-6; TCRdb's assignment of TRBD1 cannot be checked, as there is no DNA. The CDR3 runs to 15 residues. Germline CDR1 and CDR2: LGHDT and YNNKEL (reference sequence). The variable domain in full, with the rest retrieved from reference TRBV3-1 and TRBJ1-6, is DTAVSQTPKYLVTQMGNDKSIKCEQNLGHDTMYWYKQDSKKFLKIMFSYNNKELIINETVPNRFSPKSPDKAHLNLHINSLELGDSAVYFCASSHWTGNNSPLHFGNGTRLTVT.

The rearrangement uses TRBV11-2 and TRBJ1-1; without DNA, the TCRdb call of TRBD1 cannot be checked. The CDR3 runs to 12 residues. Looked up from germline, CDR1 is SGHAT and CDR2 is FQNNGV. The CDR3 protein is CASSLPSAEAFF.

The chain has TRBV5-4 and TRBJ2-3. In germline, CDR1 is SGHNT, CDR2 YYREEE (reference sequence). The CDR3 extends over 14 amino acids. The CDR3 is CASSLRTSQDTQYF.

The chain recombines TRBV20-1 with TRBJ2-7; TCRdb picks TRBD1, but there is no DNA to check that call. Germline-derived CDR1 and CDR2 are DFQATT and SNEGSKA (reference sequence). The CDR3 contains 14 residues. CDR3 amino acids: CSAGATRGLNEQYF.

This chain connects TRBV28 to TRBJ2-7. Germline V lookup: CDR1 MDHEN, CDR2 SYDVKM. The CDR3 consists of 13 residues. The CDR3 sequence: CASSFPVTYEQYF.

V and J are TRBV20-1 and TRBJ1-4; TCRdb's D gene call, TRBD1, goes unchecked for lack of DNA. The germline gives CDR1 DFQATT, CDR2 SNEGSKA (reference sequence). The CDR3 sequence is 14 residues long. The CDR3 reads CSADGTGLGEKLFF.

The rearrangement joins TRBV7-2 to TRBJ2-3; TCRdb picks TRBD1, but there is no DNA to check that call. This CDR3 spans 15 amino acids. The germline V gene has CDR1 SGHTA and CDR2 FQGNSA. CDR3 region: CASTPRAKGGDTQYF.

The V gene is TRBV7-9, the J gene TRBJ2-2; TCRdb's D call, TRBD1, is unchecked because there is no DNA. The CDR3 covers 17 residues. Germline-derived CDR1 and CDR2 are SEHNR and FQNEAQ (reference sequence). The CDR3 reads CASSSPTGALGTGELFF.